These 29 T cell receptor beta chains originate from one sample sequenced in a study of PD-1 blockade in classical Hodgkin lymphoma. The table came from immunoSEQ multiplex PCR; TCRdb's copy has only in-frame clones and leaves some out. The repertoire includes 20,000 to 25,000 clones, approximately 93% of them detected once, and approximately 3.6% sits in the top ten. As for time point: newly diagnosed, previously untreated cHL patient sample. What was sequenced was peripheral blood mononuclear cells (PBMCs). The receptors originated from a human donor with classical Hodgkin lymphoma.

The chain uses TRBV7-3 and TRBJ2-3; TRBD1 is a possible D gene (6 bases). This CDR3 has 15 amino acids. Germline loops: CDR1 SGHTA, CDR2 FQGTGA. Deletions cut 5 bases from V and 4 bases from J, with 16 bases between. In DNA form, the CDR3 reads TGTGCCAGCAGCCCCCGTCAGGGGCGCGCAGATACGCAGTATTTT. Translation: CASSPRQGRADTQYF.

The chain has TRBV10-3 and TRBJ2-3; 9 bases match TRBD2. J gave up 1 base and V 6 bases, and 2 bases lay outside the gene matches. Germline V gene sequence: CDR1 ENHRY, CDR2 SYGVKD. This CDR3 region has 14 residues. CDR3 DNA sequence: TGTGCCATCAGAGCGGGGGGCGGCACAGATACGCAGTATTTT. As protein: CAIRAGGGTDTQYF.

This chain connects TRBV19 to TRBJ2-5; TRBD1 aligns across 8 bases. Germline V lookup: CDR1 LNHDA, CDR2 SQIVND (reference sequence). The trim removed 3 bases at V and 5 bases at J, leaving 2 bases unmatched. CDR3 length: 13 residues. The CDR3 sequence: CASSMGQVETQYF. The CDR3 nucleotides are TGTGCCAGTAGTATGGGACAGGTCGAGACCCAGTACTTC.

This clone was recorded only once. J is TRBJ2-5 and V is TRBV19; 7 nucleotides line up with TRBD2. The V gene end was trimmed by 4 bases and the J gene end by 1 base; junction bases not matched to a gene: 6. The CDR3 loop spans 15 amino acids. Germline loops: CDR1 LNHDA, CDR2 SQIVND (reference sequence). CDR3 residues: CASSRRGGAQETQYF. The CDR3 nucleotides read TGTGCCAGTAGTAGGAGGGGAGGGGCCCAAGAGACCCAGTACTTC.

The genes are TRBV7-8 and TRBJ2-3; 9 nucleotides line up with TRBD2. There are 15 residues in the CDR3. Germline V gene sequence: CDR1 SGHVS, CDR2 FQNEAQ. With 2 bases clipped from V and 4 bases from J, the junction kept 4 bases outside the gene matches. As DNA, the CDR3 is TGTGCCAGCAGCTTACGGGGCGGGAGGGCAGATACGCAGTATTTT. As protein: CASSLRGGRADTQYF.

The rearrangement joins TRBV4-1 to TRBJ1-5; 8 positions match TRBD1. Germline CDR1 is MGHRA and CDR2 is YSYEKL. This CDR3 region has 14 residues. V lost 6 bases and J lost 6; bases outside the gene matches: 7. CDR3 protein: CASRQQGGGQPQHF. CDR3 coding DNA: TGCGCCAGCAGGCAACAGGGGGGCGGTCAGCCCCAGCATTTT.

V is TRBV30 and J is TRBJ2-1, with 10 nucleotides matching TRBD2. The V and J ends lost 5 bases and 5 bases, in that order; junction bases with no gene match: 3. The germline gives CDR1 GTSNPN, CDR2 SVGIG (reference sequence). The CDR3 sequence is 13 residues long. This CDR3 is CAWEREGHNEQFF. In nucleotides, the CDR3 is TGTGCCTGGGAGCGGGAGGGGCACAATGAGCAGTTCTTC.

This clone has only a few counts. The rearrangement uses TRBV2 and TRBJ2-5; tentative D call: TRBD2 (7 bases). The CDR3 loop spans 15 amino acids. V was pared by 8 bases and J by 3 bases, with 19 bases between. Germline CDR1 and CDR2: SNHLY and FYNNEI. The CDR3 bases are TGTGCCAGCCTCGGGGGGCGGGGGTCCAAAGAGACCCAGTACTTC. It yields the protein CASLGGRGSKETQYF. Looking up the rest from reference TRBV2 and TRBJ2-5 gives the full variable domain: EPEVTQTPSHQVTQMGQEVILRCVPISNHLYFYWYRQILGQKVEFLVSFYNNEISEKSEIFDDQFSVERPDGSNFTLKIRSTKLEDSAMYFCASLGGRGSKETQYFGPGTRLLVL.

The chain uses TRBV6-5 and TRBJ2-7; D unclear. The CDR3 contains 11 residues. V lost 6 bases, J lost 0 bases, and 3 bases lay in between. Germline lookup yields CDR1 MNHEY and CDR2 SVGAGI. The CDR3 sequence: CASSPSYEQYF. Here the CDR3 DNA reads TGTGCCAGCAGCCCCTCCTACGAGCAGTACTTC.

This rearrangement joins TRBV11-3 to TRBJ1-3; possibly TRBD1 for D (5 bases). V dropped 3 bases and J dropped 0 bases, with 12 bases sitting between them. CDR3 length equals 16 residues. Germline CDR1 is SGHNT and CDR2 is YENEEA. CDR3 residues: CASSFYSDSSGNTIYF. The CDR3 DNA sequence: TGTGCCAGCAGCTTCTACAGCGACAGCTCTGGAAACACCATATATTTT.

The genes are TRBV15 and TRBJ2-2; 12 nucleotides match TRBD1. Germline assignment: CDR1 LNHNV and CDR2 YYDKDF (reference sequence). The CDR3 has 16 amino acids. With V trimmed by 4 bases and J by 4 bases, 4 bases remained unmatched. The CDR3 DNA reads TGTGCCACCAGCAAGGGACAGGGGGCGCGCACCGGGGAGCTGTTTTTT. Translation: CATSKGQGARTGELFF.

The V and J genes are TRBV7-3 and TRBJ2-3; 7 nucleotides match TRBD2. CDR1 and CDR2 from the germline V gene are SGHTA and FQGTGA. The length of the CDR3 is 15 residues. With V trimmed by 5 bases and J by 1 base, 6 bases remained unmatched. The CDR3 sequence is CASSAYSGRTDTQYF. The DNA for the CDR3 is TGTGCCAGCAGCGCATATAGCGGGCGCACAGATACGCAGTATTTT.

The V and J genes are TRBV5-1 and TRBJ2-7; perhaps TRBD2 as D (5 bases). Germline assignment: CDR1 SGHRS and CDR2 YFSETQ. The ends were cut back, 2 bases at V and 3 bases at J, with 9 bases in the middle. The CDR3 contains 13 residues. CDR3 sequence reads: CASSFAGVYEQYF. The DNA for the CDR3 is TGCGCCAGCAGCTTTGCCGGGGTCTACGAGCAGTACTTC.

This rearrangement joins TRBV5-1 to TRBJ2-7, with 11 nucleotides matching TRBD2. Trimming took 7 bases from V and 1 from J; bases not matched to a gene: 7. Germline V CDR1 and CDR2: SGHRS, YFSETQ. CDR3 length: 15 amino acids. The CDR3 DNA follows: TGCGCCAGCCATCTGGGGACTAGCGGTTCCTACGAGCAGTACTTC. Its protein product is CASHLGTSGSYEQYF.

This clone was seen more than once but under ten times. V is TRBV10-3 and J is TRBJ1-6, with D maybe TRBD1 (5 bases). The CDR3 contains 13 residues. Trimming stripped 5 bases from V and 8 bases from J, with 10 bases between. CDR1 is ENHRY and CDR2 is SYGVKD in the germline V gene. The CDR3 protein is CAISKTDYSPLHF. For the CDR3, the DNA is TGTGCCATCAGTAAGACAGATTATTCACCCCTCCACTTT.

The chain has TRBV7-2 and TRBJ1-1; possible D gene TRBD1, 5 bases. CDR1 and CDR2 (germline): SGHTA, FQGNSA. V was cut by 3 bases and J by 0 bases, with 11 bases left in between. This CDR3 contains 15 residues. Written as DNA, the CDR3 is TGTGCCAGCAGCTTGCTGACAGCGATGAACACTGAAGCTTTCTTT. It encodes CASSLLTAMNTEAFF. The entire variable domain, with the rest obtained from reference TRBV7-2 and TRBJ1-1, is as follows: GAGVSQSPSNKVTEKGKDVELRCDPISGHTALYWYRQSLGQGLEFLIYFQGNSAPDKSGLPSDRFSAERTGGSVSTLTIQRTQQEDSAVYLCASSLLTAMNTEAFFGQGTRLTVV.

V gene TRBV10-3 combines with J gene TRBJ1-2; the D is unclear. This CDR3 is built from 12 residues. CDR1 is ENHRY, CDR2 SYGVKD, per germline. V was clipped by 6 bases and J by 1 base, with 6 bases between them. This CDR3 is CAISPDNYGYTF. The CDR3 bases are TGTGCCATCAGCCCGGATAACTATGGCTACACCTTC.

The genes are TRBV5-4 and TRBJ1-5; possible D gene TRBD1, 5 bases. The germline V and J ends were trimmed by 3 bases and 5 bases, with 12 bases remaining between them. The CDR3 loop spans 14 amino acids. The germline gives CDR1 SGHNT, CDR2 YYREEE (reference sequence). The CDR3 here is CASSYGGRDQPQHF. DNA for the CDR3: TGTGCCAGCAGCTACGGGGGAAGGGATCAGCCCCAGCATTTT.

The V call is TRBV9, the J call TRBJ2-5; D possibly corresponds to TRBD1 (7 bases). V was cut by 6 bases and J by 5 bases, with 23 bases left in between. This CDR3 has 16 residues. From germline, CDR1 is SGDLS and CDR2 YYNGEE. CDR3 amino acids: CASTRRPQGGTETQYF. Here the CDR3 DNA reads TGTGCCAGCACCCGTAGGCCTCAGGGGGGCACGGAGACCCAGTACTTC.

The CDR3, as DNA: TGTGCCAGCAGCGTAAGTTCGGTTAGCGCACAAGCTGAAGCTTTCTTT. This gives the protein CASSVSSVSAQAEAFF. V is TRBV9 and J is TRBJ1-1; D remains ambiguous. V lost 1 base, J lost 6 bases, and 19 bases lay in between. Germline values: CDR1 SGDLS, CDR2 YYNGEE. The CDR3 runs 16 residues.

This clone was observed once. V is TRBV6-5 and J is TRBJ1-1; tentatively, D is TRBD1 (6 bases). Per the germline V gene, CDR1 is MNHEY and CDR2 is SVGAGI. The CDR3 is 14 residues long. With 2 bases removed from V and 7 bases from J, the gap between germline ends came to 14 bases. The DNA for the CDR3 is TGTGCCAGCAGTTACAGTCAGGGGTTGGATGAAGCTTTCTTT. This encodes CASSYSQGLDEAFF.

This rearrangement joins TRBV7-9 to TRBJ2-1; D possibly uses TRBD1 or TRBD2 (6 bases each). CDR3 length: 15 amino acids. V was clipped by 3 bases and J by 8 bases, with 17 bases between them. Germline V gives CDR1 SEHNR, CDR2 FQNEAQ (reference sequence). The CDR3 nucleotides are TGTGCCAGCAGCTTGTCGGGGGCTAGCCCCCATGAGCAGTTCTTC. Translating gives CASSLSGASPHEQFF.

The chain links TRBV7-3 to TRBJ1-6; 8 nucleotides agree with TRBD1. The V gene's germline CDR1 is SGHTA and CDR2 FQGTGA. The CDR3 consists of 16 residues. V was clipped by 1 base and J by 7 bases; unmatched bases: 6. The CDR3 reads CASSLNDRGSNSPLHF. The CDR3 DNA follows: TGTGCCAGCAGCTTAAACGACAGGGGCTCGAATTCACCCCTCCACTTT.

The chain joins TRBV25-1 to TRBJ2-5; D not resolved. CDR3 size: 11 residues. Trimming cost V 7 bases and J 2 bases, with 5 bases left between them. CDR1 and CDR2 from the germline V gene are MGHDK and SYGVNS. The CDR3 DNA reads TGTGCCAGCATGGGGCAAGAGACCCAGTACTTC. It specifies CASMGQETQYF.

This chain connects TRBV2 to TRBJ2-2, with 7 bases fitting TRBD2. Germline CDR1 SNHLY, CDR2 FYNNEI. J lost 0 bases, V lost 11 bases, and 6 bases had no gene match. The CDR3 length is 14 residues. The CDR3 spells CAQVAGANTGELFF. The CDR3, as DNA: TGTGCCCAGGTCGCGGGAGCGAACACCGGGGAGCTGTTTTTT.

This sequence joins TRBV29-1 and TRBJ2-3, with 13 bases aligning to TRBD2. Germline assignment: CDR1 SQVTM and CDR2 ANQGSEA. After removal of 6 bases from V and 4 bases from J, the junction contained 4 bases not matched to a gene. This CDR3 contains 14 residues. The CDR3 region has the DNA TGCAGCGTCAGGACTAGCGGGAGTTCAGATACGCAGTATTTT. Encoded protein: CSVRTSGSSDTQYF.

The gene calls are TRBV6-1 and TRBJ1-1, with a weak D call TRBD1 (6 bases). The germline V and J ends were trimmed by 6 bases and 8 bases, with 10 bases remaining between them. From germline, CDR1 is MNHNS and CDR2 SASEGT. The CDR3 has 11 amino acids. In nucleotides, the CDR3 is TGTGCCAGCAGCGTAGGGACAGAAGCTTTCTTT. Translated, it gives CASSVGTEAFF.

In regard to this clone: The sample contains more than one DNA sequence encoding this CDR3. The genes are TRBV5-1 and TRBJ1-1, with a tentative D call TRBD1 (6 bases). Per germline, CDR1 SGHRS and CDR2 YFSETQ. V gave up 2 bases and J gave up 0 bases, with 8 bases separating them. The CDR3 runs to 14 residues. CDR3 sequence: CASSLTGMNTEAFF. DNA for the CDR3: TGCGCCAGCAGCTTAACAGGGATGAACACTGAAGCTTTCTTT.

The chain uses TRBV5-1 and TRBJ2-1, with 8 bases matching TRBD2. The germline V gene has CDR1 SGHRS and CDR2 YFSETQ. V was clipped by 1 base and J by 0 bases; unmatched bases: 12. The CDR3 consists of 19 residues. This CDR3 is CASSLLSGSIPSSYNEQFF. CDR3 DNA sequence: TGCGCCAGCAGCTTGCTAAGCGGGAGTATCCCGAGCTCCTACAATGAGCAGTTCTTC.